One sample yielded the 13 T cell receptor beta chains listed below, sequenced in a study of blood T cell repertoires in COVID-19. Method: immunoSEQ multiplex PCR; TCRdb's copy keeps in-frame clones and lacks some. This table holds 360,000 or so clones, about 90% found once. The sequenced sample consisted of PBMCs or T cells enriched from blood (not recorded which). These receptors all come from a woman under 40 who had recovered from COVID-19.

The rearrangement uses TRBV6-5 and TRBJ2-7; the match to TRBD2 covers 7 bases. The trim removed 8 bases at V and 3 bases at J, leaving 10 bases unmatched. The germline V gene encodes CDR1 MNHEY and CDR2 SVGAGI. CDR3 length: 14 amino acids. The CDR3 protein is CASSGGSSRYEQYF. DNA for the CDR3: TGTGCCAGCTCGGGCGGGAGTAGTCGCTACGAGCAGTACTTC.

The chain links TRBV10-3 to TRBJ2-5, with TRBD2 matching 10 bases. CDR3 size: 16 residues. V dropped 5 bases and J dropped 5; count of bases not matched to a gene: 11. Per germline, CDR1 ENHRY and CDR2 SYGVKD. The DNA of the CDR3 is TGTGCCATCAGTCAGGCTAGCGGGGGTTCGGGGGAGACCCAGTACTTC. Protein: CAISQASGGSGETQYF.

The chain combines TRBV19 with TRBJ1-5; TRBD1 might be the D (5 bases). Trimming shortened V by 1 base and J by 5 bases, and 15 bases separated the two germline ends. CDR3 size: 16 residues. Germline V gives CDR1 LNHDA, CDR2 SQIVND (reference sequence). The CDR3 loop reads CASSIGPEQVDQPQHF. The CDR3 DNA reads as TGTGCCAGTAGTATAGGACCGGAACAGGTCGATCAGCCCCAGCATTTT.

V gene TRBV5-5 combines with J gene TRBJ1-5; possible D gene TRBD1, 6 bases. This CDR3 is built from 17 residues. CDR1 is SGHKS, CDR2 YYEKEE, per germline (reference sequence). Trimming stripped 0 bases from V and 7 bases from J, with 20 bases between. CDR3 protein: CASSLGKTGCPSQPQHF. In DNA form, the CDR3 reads TGTGCCAGCAGCTTGGGAAAGACAGGATGCCCAAGCCAGCCCCAGCATTTT.

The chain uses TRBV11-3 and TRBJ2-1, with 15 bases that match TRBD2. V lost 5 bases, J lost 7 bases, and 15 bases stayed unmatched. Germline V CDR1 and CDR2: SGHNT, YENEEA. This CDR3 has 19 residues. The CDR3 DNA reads TGTGCCAGCAGCCGCGCTAATGGACTAGCGGGAGGGCCATGGAATGAGCAGTTCTTC. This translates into CASSRANGLAGGPWNEQFF.

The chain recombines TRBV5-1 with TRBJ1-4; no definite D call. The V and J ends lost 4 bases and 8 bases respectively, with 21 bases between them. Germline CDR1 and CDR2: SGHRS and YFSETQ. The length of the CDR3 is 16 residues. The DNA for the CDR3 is TGCGCCAGCAGCCCCGCGGTAGAGGGCAGAGGAGAAAAACTGTTTTTT. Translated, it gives CASSPAVEGRGEKLFF. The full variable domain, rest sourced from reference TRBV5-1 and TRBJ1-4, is KAGVTQTPRYLIKTRGQQVTLSCSPISGHRSVSWYQQTPGQGLQFLFEYFSETQRNKGNFPGRFSGRQFSNSRSEMNVSTLELGDSALYLCASSPAVEGRGEKLFFGSGTQLSVL.

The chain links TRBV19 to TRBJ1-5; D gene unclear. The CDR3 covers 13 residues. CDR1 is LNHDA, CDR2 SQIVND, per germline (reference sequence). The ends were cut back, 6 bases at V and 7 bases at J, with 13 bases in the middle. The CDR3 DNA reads TGTGCCAGTAGCATACCGACTGGGCAGCCCCAGCATTTT. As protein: CASSIPTGQPQHF.

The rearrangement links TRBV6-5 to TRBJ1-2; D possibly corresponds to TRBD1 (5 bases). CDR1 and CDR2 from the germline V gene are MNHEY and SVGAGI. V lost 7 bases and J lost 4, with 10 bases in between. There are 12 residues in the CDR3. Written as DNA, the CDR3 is TGTGCCAGCAATGGGGGGACCTATGGCTACACCTTC. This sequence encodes CASNGGTYGYTF.

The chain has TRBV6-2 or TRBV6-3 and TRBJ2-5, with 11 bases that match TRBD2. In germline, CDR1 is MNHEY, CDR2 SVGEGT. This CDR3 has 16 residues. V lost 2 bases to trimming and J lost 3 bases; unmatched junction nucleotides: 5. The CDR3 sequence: CASSYGVLAGEETQYF. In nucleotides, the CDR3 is TGTGCCAGCAGTTACGGGGTACTAGCGGGGGAAGAGACCCAGTACTTC.

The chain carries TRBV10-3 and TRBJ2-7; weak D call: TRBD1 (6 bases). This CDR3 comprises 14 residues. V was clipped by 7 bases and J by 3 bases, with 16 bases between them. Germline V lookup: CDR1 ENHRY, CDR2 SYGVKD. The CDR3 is CAIKGQQQNYEQYF. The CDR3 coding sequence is TGTGCCATCAAAGGACAGCAACAAAACTACGAGCAGTACTTC.

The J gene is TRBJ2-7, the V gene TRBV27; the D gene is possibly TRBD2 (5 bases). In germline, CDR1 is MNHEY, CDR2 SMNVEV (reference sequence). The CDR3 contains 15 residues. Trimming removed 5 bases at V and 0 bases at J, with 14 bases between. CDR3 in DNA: TGTGCCAGCAGTCCTTCCGGACTGAGCTCCTACGAGCAGTACTTC. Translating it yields CASSPSGLSSYEQYF.

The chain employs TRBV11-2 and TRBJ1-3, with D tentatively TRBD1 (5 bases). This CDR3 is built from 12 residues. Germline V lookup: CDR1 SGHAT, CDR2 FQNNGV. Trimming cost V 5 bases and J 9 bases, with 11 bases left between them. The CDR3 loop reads CASSPTGPTIYF. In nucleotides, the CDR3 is TGTGCCAGCAGCCCCACAGGTCCCACCATATATTTT.

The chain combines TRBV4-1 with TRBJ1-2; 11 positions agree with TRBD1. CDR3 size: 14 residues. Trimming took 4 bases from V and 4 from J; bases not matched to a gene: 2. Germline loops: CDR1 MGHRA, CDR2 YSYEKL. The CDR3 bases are TGCGCCAGCAGCCGGACAGGGGGCTCCTATGGCTACACCTTC. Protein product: CASSRTGGSYGYTF.